The present entry profiles one TCR beta chain with its context. Its antigen is still unknown. Qualities for individual bases were not recorded, and no much larger clone is one base off. This specimen belongs to a study of T cells after yellow fever vaccination (dated by TCRdb to 2018 to 2020). Concerning the study at large: Libraries from fractions with low cell numbers were prepared with the SMART-Seq v4 Ultra Low Input RNA kit. To track T-cell clones before and after primary and booster YFV17D yellow fever vaccination, bulk TCR alpha and beta repertoires were sequenced longitudinally. Two healthy male donors, one aged 18 to 29 and one aged 30 to 40 years, made up the cohort. Blood was drawn at multiple timepoints before and after primary and secondary immunization, with bulk PBMC replicates and cell subsets isolated.

TCR cDNA was made using 5'RACE template switching, a step that added a universal primer site and unique molecular identifiers. Priming of cDNA synthesis was performed from both the TCR alpha and TCR beta constant segments. Libraries were amplified in two PCR steps, with sample barcodes and sequencing adapters added in the second step. Sequencing of libraries was done on Illumina HiSeq 2500 (2x100 bp) or NovaSeq (2x150 bp). As for the authors' bioinformatics: MIGEC handled demultiplexing of reads and collapsing into UMI consensus sequences, while MiXCR performed V(D)J alignment. Vaccine-responding clonotypes were identified with edgeR using replicate PBMC samples, with FDR below 0.01 and a log2 fold change above 5 up to day 15 being required. Bulk clonotypes were assigned CD4 or CD8 identity according to which sequenced CD4 or CD8 repertoire held them at higher abundance. In-frame beta chains were kept once TCRdb had trimmed the public reads at Q25 with fastp and called clones with MiXCR. Each record represents a unique CDR3 protein, reported with the most common genes and DNA among its rows. It is TCRdb's table, rather than the study itself, that gives the V and J calls and clone size. This sample has 200,000 to 250,000 distinct CDR3 sequences in its table, and less than 9% of those were observed once. The ten largest account for roughly 0.86% of the sample.

Study-wide conclusions, independent of this receptor: Most clones expanded after primary vaccination were re-detected after the booster (96% of CD4 and more than 70% of CD8), suggesting broad memory maintenance. Compared with the primary T-cell response, the secondary T-cell response was faster but weaker, reaching its peak on day 5 rather than on day 15. A small fraction of clonotypes appeared in both the CD4 and CD8 compartments, likely as a result of convergent recombination. Only a couple of donors were included in the study, so the extent to which the findings can be generalized is limited. Computational filtering was required because FACS-sorted repertoires could contain abundant contaminating clonotypes from the bulk population.

The cysteine opens and the phenylalanine closes a CDR3 of 12 amino acids. Solely the CDR3 DNA is kept, with 36 bases framed from the first base. The V end loses 3 bases and the J end loses 9 bases, and a stretch of 14 bases separates them. From a lookup of the germline V gene (reference sequence), CDR1 and CDR2 are GTSNPN and SVGIG. The treatment or condition label for this specimen denotes: live attenuated yellow fever vaccine strain. PBMCs were isolated from peripheral blood using a standard Ficoll-Paque protocol. CD4 and CD8 T-cell fractions were isolated with Dynabeads CD4 and CD8 positive selection kits. RNA was extracted with TriZol from bulk PBMCs, CD4 and CD8 fractions, and dextramer-positive and dextramer-negative fractions.

The chain employs TRBV30 and TRBJ2-5; a tentative D call is TRBD1 (5 bases match). Sequencing used CD4+ T cells sorted from PBMCs, obtained 15 days after the yellow fever booster vaccination. This clonotype was sampled from a young man who received the YFV17D yellow fever vaccine. The CDR3 sequence is CAWSQTLGAQYF. The DNA sequence reads TGTGCCTGGAGCCAGACCCTAGGGGCCCAGTACTTC.